A single sample gave rise to the 15 T cell receptor beta chains below, sequenced in a study of T cell clusters in autoimmune cytopenias. Each sample's input was 250 to 300 ng genomic DNA, roughly 40,000 genome equivalents. One tube held mixed TRB-A and TRB-B primer pools for touch-down PCR. For each CDR3 protein, TCRdb gives one entry from its re-call of the multiplex PCR reads, without DNA. The data include thousands of distinct CDR3 sequences; the top ten clones carry roughly 7%. These sequences were also reported in another study, on T cell repertoires in aging, cancer and after chemotherapy.

Sequencing was done on a sample of peripheral blood. The receptors shown here come from a human donor in good health.

The chain has TRBV20-1 and TRBJ2-5. CDR1 is DFQATT and CDR2 is SNEGSKA in the germline V gene (reference sequence). The CDR3 length is 12 residues. The CDR3 region is CSARPWEETQYF.

This clonotype ranks as medium-sized in terms of frequency. The chain links TRBV20-1 to TRBJ2-3; TCRdb reports TRBD1, a call that lacks DNA to check it against. CDR1 and CDR2 from the germline V gene are DFQATT and SNEGSKA (reference sequence). The CDR3 sequence is 15 residues long. The CDR3 loop is CSATGDGEGADTQYF.

Its frequency marks this clonotype as medium-sized. This chain connects TRBV27 to TRBJ1-5. This CDR3 comprises 13 residues. Germline loops: CDR1 MNHEY, CDR2 SMNVEV (reference sequence). CDR3 sequence reads: CASSLSQNQPQHF.

This clonotype is identified as medium-sized from frequency. The V call is TRBV27, the J call TRBJ2-1; TCRdb designates TRBD1, a call that cannot be tested without DNA. The CDR3 contains 14 residues. Germline lookup yields CDR1 MNHEY and CDR2 SMNVEV (reference sequence). CDR3: CASSPVGTSNEQFF.

In terms of frequency, this clonotype is medium-sized (0.01 to 0.1%). The chain uses TRBV7-6 and TRBJ1-6. The CDR3 loop spans 11 amino acids. Germline V gene sequence: CDR1 SGHVS, CDR2 FNYEAQ. The CDR3 here is CASSGRGPLHF.

The chain joins TRBV4-1 to TRBJ2-7; absent DNA, TCRdb's TRBD2 call cannot be checked. Per germline, CDR1 MGHRA and CDR2 YSYEKL. This CDR3 region has 17 residues. CDR3 in amino acids: CASSQGARLADPYEQYF.

In terms of frequency, this clonotype is medium-sized. The chain carries TRBV5-6 and TRBJ2-3. CDR1 and CDR2 from the germline V gene are SGHDT and YYEEEE. There are 13 residues in the CDR3. The CDR3: CASSLVYPDTQYF.

The CDR3 protein is CASSNQRGPGNEQFF. V is TRBV19 and J is TRBJ2-1; TCRdb selects TRBD1, and the lack of DNA leaves this call unchecked. Looked up from germline, CDR1 is LNHDA and CDR2 is SQIVND (reference sequence). This CDR3 region has 15 residues. The full variable domain, rest sourced from reference TRBV19 and TRBJ2-1, is DGGITQSPKYLFRKEGQNVTLSCEQNLNHDAMYWYRQDPGQGLRLIYYSQIVNDFQKGDIAEGYSVSREKKESFPLTVTSAQKNPTAFYLCASSNQRGPGNEQFFGPGTRLTVL.

Its frequency marks this clonotype as medium-sized. The CDR3 sequence: CASSSRTGLSMELFF. The chain couples TRBV6-2 or TRBV6-3 to TRBJ2-2; TCRdb names TRBD1, which stays unverified in the absence of DNA. This CDR3 has 15 residues. From germline, CDR1 is MNHEY and CDR2 SVGEGT.

The chain recombines TRBV7-2 with TRBJ2-2; TCRdb selects TRBD1, and the lack of DNA leaves this call unchecked. In germline, CDR1 is SGHTA, CDR2 FQGNSA. CDR3 size: 15 residues. This chain's CDR3 is CASSLRGGVAGELFF.

The chain links TRBV27 to TRBJ2-1; absent DNA, TCRdb's TRBD1 call cannot be checked. This CDR3 spans 17 amino acids. Per germline, CDR1 MNHEY and CDR2 SMNVEV (reference sequence). This CDR3 reads CASSLWVSGAGEHEQFF.

This clonotype is deemed medium-sized by its frequency. The J gene is TRBJ2-3, the V gene TRBV5-4. Germline assignment: CDR1 SGHNT and CDR2 YYREEE (reference sequence). There are 14 residues in the CDR3. CDR3 in amino acids: CASSSGRSTDTQYF.

By frequency, this clonotype is medium-sized. The chain is built from TRBV6-1 and TRBJ1-1; TCRdb calls TRBD1, which cannot be checked without DNA. Germline CDR1 is MNHNS and CDR2 is SASEGT. The CDR3 is 14 amino acids. The chain's CDR3 is CASSYSQGNTEAFF.

The chain employs TRBV20-1 and TRBJ2-1. The CDR3 totals 15 residues. Germline CDR1 reads DFQATT; CDR2 reads SNEGSKA (reference sequence). This CDR3 reads CSARDQGRVYNEQFF.

This clonotype counts as medium-sized by frequency. The rearrangement links TRBV6-5 to TRBJ2-7; the D call from TCRdb, TRBD1, cannot be confirmed without DNA. This CDR3 region has 15 residues. Germline CDR1 reads MNHEY; CDR2 reads SVGAGI. The CDR3 here is CASRHTGTPAYEQYF.